This entry lists 28 T cell receptor beta chains sequenced from one sample in a study of beta chain features in type 1 diabetes. Broader study findings: For Type 1 diabetes patients, all four CD4+ subsets carried TCRB CDR3s that were moderately but significantly shorter.

These receptors lack a known antigen. The isolated RNA, all of it, was reverse transcribed, so expressed TCRB transcripts were what got sequenced. Generated by immunoSEQ multiplex PCR, the TCRdb table keeps only in-frame clones and is missing some. Here the sample spans about 160,000 clones, just over 8% being singletons. The specimen was central memory CD4+ T cells from blood. The origin of the receptors is a woman aged 18-29 years with type 1 diabetes.

V gene TRBV5-1 combines with J gene TRBJ2-1, with D unclear. This CDR3 region has 14 residues. Trimming removed 0 bases from V and 10 bases from J, with 14 bases in between. The germline CDR1 and CDR2 sequences are SGHRS and YFSETQ. The DNA for the CDR3 is TGCGCCAGCAGCTTGGCGGCCTCCTCCGGGGAGCAGTTCTTC. It yields the protein CASSLAASSGEQFF.

This clone was seen more than once but under ten times. The gene calls are TRBV29-1 and TRBJ2-2; D call uncertain. The CDR3 runs 14 residues. The germline V gene has CDR1 SQVTM and CDR2 ANQGSEA. Deletions cut 1 base from V and 5 bases from J, with 11 bases between. The CDR3 spells CSVEGPARTGELFF. The CDR3, as DNA: TGCAGCGTTGAAGGCCCCGCGCGGACCGGGGAGCTGTTTTTT.

Only a few counts were recorded for this clone. The chain couples TRBV2 to TRBJ2-3; TRBD2 agrees at 8 bases. This CDR3 is 15 amino acids long. J was trimmed by 2 bases and V by 6 bases; bases with no gene match: 7. Germline assignment: CDR1 SNHLY and CDR2 FYNNEI. The CDR3: CASSRGAGATDTQYF. The CDR3 DNA sequence: TGTGCCAGCAGCCGCGGAGCGGGGGCCACAGATACGCAGTATTTT.

This clone came up a few times. The CDR3 sequence: CASSLGETVGYGYTF. CDR3 nucleotides: TGTGCCAGCAGCTTAGGCGAAACCGTCGGCTATGGCTACACCTTC. This rearrangement joins TRBV7-2 to TRBJ1-2, with D unclear. The CDR3 totals 15 residues. V was clipped by 1 base and J by 4 bases, with 13 bases between them. Germline CDR1 is SGHTA and CDR2 is FQGNSA.

This rearrangement joins TRBV18 to TRBJ2-5; TRBD2 matches 11 bases. In germline, CDR1 is KGHSH, CDR2 LQKENI. V shed 0 bases, J shed 5 bases, and the junction held 8 bases outside the gene matches. This CDR3 is built from 17 residues. The CDR3 loop reads CASSPPGTSGGPETQYF. The DNA for the CDR3 is TGTGCCAGCTCACCACCGGGGACTAGCGGAGGCCCGGAGACCCAGTACTTC.

Comments on this clone: Other nucleotide sequences in the sample specify the same CDR3. The genes are TRBV2 and TRBJ1-5; TRBD1 is a possible D gene (5 bases). Trimming removed 3 bases from V and 2 bases from J, with 5 bases in between. Germline CDR1 is SNHLY and CDR2 is FYNNEI. This CDR3 has 13 residues. The CDR3 region is CASSDRGNQPQHF. In DNA, the CDR3 is TGTGCCAGCAGTGACAGGGGCAATCAGCCCCAGCATTTT.

This clone has only a few counts. The chain couples TRBV11-2 to TRBJ2-1; 10 bases agree with TRBD1. This CDR3 has 15 amino acids. Germline CDR1 reads SGHAT; CDR2 reads FQNNGV. The V segment lost 1 base and the J segment 3 bases; nucleotides outside the gene matches: 0. The CDR3 spells CASSLGTGGYNEQFF. CDR3 nucleotides: TGTGCCAGCAGCTTAGGGACAGGGGGCTACAATGAGCAGTTCTTC.

The chain couples TRBV2 to TRBJ2-7, with no clear D. Germline values: CDR1 SNHLY, CDR2 FYNNEI. Trimming took 2 bases from V and 4 from J, leaving 9 bases between them. The CDR3 sequence is 13 residues long. For the CDR3, the DNA is TGTGCCAGCAGTGAACAGAGGAATTACGAGCAGTACTTC. Protein sequence: CASSEQRNYEQYF.

This clone appeared a few times. The chain joins TRBV28 to TRBJ2-7, with 10 bases matching TRBD1. Germline-derived CDR1 and CDR2 are MDHEN and SYDVKM. The CDR3 runs to 14 residues. V dropped 9 bases and J dropped 6; count of bases not matched to a gene: 11. The CDR3 is CARRDRGAEGEQYF. CDR3 coding DNA: TGTGCCAGACGGGACAGGGGAGCGGAGGGCGAGCAGTACTTC.

Of note for this clone: Other DNA variants within this sample encode the same CDR3. Here the CDR3 DNA reads TGTGCCAGCAGTTACGAGGGTCGTGGCTATGGCTACACCTTC. Amino acid sequence: CASSYEGRGYGYTF. V usage is TRBV6-5 and J usage is TRBJ1-2; D is undetermined. This CDR3 has 14 amino acids. Germline V gene lookup returns CDR1 MNHEY and CDR2 SVGAGI. Trimming pared 2 bases from V and 4 bases from J, leaving 11 bases between.

A few counts support this clone. Written as DNA, the CDR3 is TGTGCCAGCAGCTCGACTAGCTTCACAGATACGCAGTATTTT. Its protein is CASSSTSFTDTQYF. The chain carries TRBV7-2 and TRBJ2-3; 7 nucleotides align to TRBD2. The CDR3 has 14 amino acids. V lost 4 bases to trimming and J lost 2 bases; unmatched junction nucleotides: 3. The germline gives CDR1 SGHTA, CDR2 FQGNSA. Filled out from reference TRBV7-2 and TRBJ2-3, the complete variable domain reads GAGVSQSPSNKVTEKGKDVELRCDPISGHTALYWYRQSLGQGLEFLIYFQGNSAPDKSGLPSDRFSAERTGGSVSTLTIQRTQQEDSAVYLCASSSTSFTDTQYFGPGTRLTVL.

This chain uses TRBV2 with TRBJ2-3, with D possibly TRBD1 on 6 matching bases. Between the trimmed V and J ends, which lost 6 bases and 3 bases, there was a span of 10 bases. The CDR3 spans 13 residues. Germline V gene sequence: CDR1 SNHLY, CDR2 FYNNEI. CDR3 loop: CASSAQGTDTQYF. Here the CDR3 DNA reads TGTGCCAGCAGCGCCCAGGGGACAGATACGCAGTATTTT.

This clone was detected only a few times. The chain has TRBV11-2 and TRBJ2-5; D gene unclear. The CDR3 contains 13 residues. V dropped 2 bases and J dropped 0 bases, with 4 bases sitting between them. Germline CDR1 SGHAT, CDR2 FQNNGV. This CDR3 reads CASSLNNQETQYF. The CDR3 nucleotides read TGTGCCAGCAGCTTAAACAACCAAGAGACCCAGTACTTC.

This clone has only a few counts. This chain connects TRBV29-1 to TRBJ1-3; possibly TRBD1 for D (5 bases). Germline V gene lookup returns CDR1 SQVTM and CDR2 ANQGSEA. Trimming shortened V by 7 bases and J by 4 bases, and 17 bases separated the two germline ends. The CDR3 is 14 residues long. This CDR3 reads CSALDSGTGNTIYF. CDR3 DNA: TGCAGCGCCCTAGACAGTGGCACGGGAAACACCATATATTTT. Full variable domain (remainder filled in from reference TRBV29-1 and TRBJ1-3): SAVISQKPSRDICQRGTSLTIQCQVDSQVTMMFWYRQQPGQSLTLIATANQGSEATYESGFVIDKFPISRPNLTFSTLTVSNMSPEDSSIYLCSALDSGTGNTIYFGEGSWLTVV.

This clone was observed a few times. The chain carries TRBV18 and TRBJ1-2, with D possibly TRBD1 on 5 matching bases. V lost 5 bases and J 4 bases, leaving 17 bases between the germline ends. Germline V gene data show CDR1 as KGHSH and CDR2 as LQKENI. This CDR3 region has 15 residues. The DNA for the CDR3 is TGTGCCAGCTCAGAACAGACAGAAAACCTCTATGGCTACACCTTC. Its translation: CASSEQTENLYGYTF.

This clone showed up just a few times. This sequence joins TRBV14 and TRBJ2-7; 7 bases map to TRBD1. Germline CDR1 and CDR2: SGHDN and FVKESK. V dropped 3 bases and J dropped 6; count of bases not matched to a gene: 2. The CDR3 totals 12 residues. The CDR3 region has the DNA TGTGCCAGCAGCCAGACAGGGATCGAGCAGTACTTC. It codes for CASSQTGIEQYF.

This clone was detected a few times. The chain couples TRBV10-3 to TRBJ1-5; tentatively, D is TRBD1 (5 bases). The CDR3 covers 12 residues. Between the trimmed V and J ends, which lost 10 bases and 5 bases, there was a span of 12 bases. Germline V gene sequence: CDR1 ENHRY, CDR2 SYGVKD. CDR3 region: CASAGQDQPQHF. CDR3 nucleotide sequence: TGTGCCAGCGCAGGGCAGGATCAGCCCCAGCATTTT.

The rearrangement joins TRBV30 to TRBJ2-7; D is undetermined. Trimming left V 1 base short and J 1 base short, with 2 bases between. The CDR3 contains 11 residues. CDR1 is GTSNPN, CDR2 SVGIG, per germline (reference sequence). The CDR3 reads CAWSASYEQYF. CDR3 sequence (DNA): TGTGCCTGGAGTGCTTCCTACGAGCAGTACTTC.

Only a few counts were recorded for this clone. CDR3 sequence (DNA): TGCGCCAGCAGCCAAGTCGGGTGGGACAGTGCCGATGAAAAACTGTTTTTT. Encoded protein: CASSQVGWDSADEKLFF. V usage is TRBV4-3 and J usage is TRBJ1-4; 7 bases are a match to TRBD1. The CDR3 consists of 17 residues. In germline, CDR1 is LGHNA, CDR2 YSLEER. V shed 1 base and J 6 bases; nucleotides not matched to a gene: 11.

There are a few counts of this clone. This chain links TRBV5-1 with TRBJ2-7; 7 bases are shared with TRBD1. The CDR3 runs 14 residues. Germline V lookup: CDR1 SGHRS, CDR2 YFSETQ. The V and J ends lost 4 bases and 0 bases, in that order; junction bases with no gene match: 4. CDR3 loop: CASSVGQFSYEQYF. DNA for the CDR3: TGCGCCAGCAGCGTGGGACAGTTCTCCTACGAGCAGTACTTC. The variable domain in full, completed from reference TRBV5-1 and TRBJ2-7, reads KAGVTQTPRYLIKTRGQQVTLSCSPISGHRSVSWYQQTPGQGLQFLFEYFSETQRNKGNFPGRFSGRQFSNSRSEMNVSTLELGDSALYLCASSVGQFSYEQYFGPGTRLTVT.

The gene calls are TRBV6-5 and TRBJ2-5, with D possibly matching TRBD2 (5 bases). The CDR3 spans 14 residues. Germline CDR1 MNHEY, CDR2 SVGAGI. V lost 4 bases and J 4 bases, leaving 13 bases between the germline ends. CDR3 amino acids: CASSSSWGAETQYF. In DNA, the CDR3 is TGTGCCAGCAGTTCATCCTGGGGAGCAGAGACCCAGTACTTC.

Here the CDR3 DNA reads TGTGCCAGCAGCCGCGGGAGGCCCGTATCCGAGCAGTACTTC. Encoded protein: CASSRGRPVSEQYF. The chain recombines TRBV13 with TRBJ2-7, with TRBD2 identical over 8 bases. Germline V lookup: CDR1 PRHDT, CDR2 FYEKMQ (reference sequence). This CDR3 spans 14 amino acids. After removal of 5 bases from V and 6 bases from J, the junction contained 9 bases not matched to a gene.

The chain couples TRBV28 to TRBJ2-7; 9 nucleotides align to TRBD2. Germline-derived CDR1 and CDR2 are MDHEN and SYDVKM. J gave up 2 bases and V 8 bases, and 10 bases lay outside the gene matches. The CDR3 has 15 amino acids. The DNA of the CDR3 is TGTGCCAGCGGCGACCCTAGCGGGACTGCCTACGAGCAGTACTTC. Encoded protein: CASGDPSGTAYEQYF.

This clone was seen more than once but under ten times. This chain uses TRBV6-5 with TRBJ2-1, with D possibly matching TRBD1 (6 bases). The CDR3 has 13 amino acids. The V gene lost 6 bases and the J gene lost 3 bases, with 9 bases spanning the gap. The germline CDR1 and CDR2 sequences are MNHEY and SVGAGI. The CDR3 DNA reads TGTGCCAGCAGCGGACAGAACTACAATGAGCAGTTCTTC. Its protein product is CASSGQNYNEQFF.

The sample holds a few counts of this clone. The chain employs TRBV19 and TRBJ2-2, with TRBD2 identical over 8 bases. This CDR3 spans 17 amino acids. Germline V CDR1 and CDR2: LNHDA, SQIVND (reference sequence). V trimming: 5 bases; J trimming: 0 bases; junction bases outside the gene matches: 8. CDR3 sequence (DNA): TGTGCCAGTAGTCCTCGGAATAGCGGGGCGAACACCGGGGAGCTGTTTTTT. This codes for CASSPRNSGANTGELFF. Based on the CDR3 plus reference TRBV19 and TRBJ2-2, the full variable domain is DGGITQSPKYLFRKEGQNVTLSCEQNLNHDAMYWYRQDPGQGLRLIYYSQIVNDFQKGDIAEGYSVSREKKESFPLTVTSAQKNPTAFYLCASSPRNSGANTGELFFGEGSRLTVL.

This clone showed up many times. The V and J genes are TRBV7-9 and TRBJ2-7; 7 bases match TRBD1. Trimming took 3 bases from V and 7 from J; bases not matched to a gene: 9. This CDR3 has 14 residues. Germline V gives CDR1 SEHNR, CDR2 FQNEAQ (reference sequence). The CDR3 DNA reads TGTGCCAGCAGCTTTCATGAGGGGGCGCGGGAGCAGTACTTC. It translates to CASSFHEGAREQYF.

V gene TRBV29-1 combines with J gene TRBJ1-2; TRBD1 is a possible D gene (5 bases). The V end was cut by 7 bases, the J end by 3 bases, with 15 bases between. This CDR3 comprises 13 residues. The germline V gene has CDR1 SQVTM and CDR2 ANQGSEA. For the CDR3, the DNA is TGCAGCGCCCAGGGTAAGGGTGACTATGGCTACACCTTC. Translated, it gives CSAQGKGDYGYTF.

This clone was detected only a few times. The chain combines TRBV13 with TRBJ2-1; 13 positions agree with TRBD2. Germline lookup yields CDR1 PRHDT and CDR2 FYEKMQ (reference sequence). V gave up 5 bases and J gave up 7 bases; unmatched junction bases: 11. The CDR3 is made up of 17 amino acids. The CDR3: CASSEIKGLAGDNEQFF. In DNA, the CDR3 is TGTGCCAGCAGCGAAATAAAAGGACTAGCGGGGGATAATGAGCAGTTCTTC.